This record covers a single TCR beta chain. Its antigen is still unknown. Produced via immunoSEQ multiplex PCR; TCRdb's table is partial and in-frame only. This sample yields 100,000 to 150,000 clones, of which approximately 90% are seen a single time; under 1.2% belongs to the top ten. This specimen belongs to a study of T cell responses to AZD1222 COVID-19 vaccine. Study-wide results and limits: It should be noted that donors were predominantly white British and more often female, and clonal diversity was possibly underestimated.

The CDR3 covers 15 residues. Germline CDR1 reads SGHDT; CDR2 reads YYEEEE. Trimming removed 1 base from V and 6 bases from J, with 14 bases in between. Specimen: peripheral blood, collected 28 days after the second AZD1222 dose. This receptor was taken from an adult who received the AZD1222 COVID-19 vaccine. The V and J genes are TRBV5-6 and TRBJ2-1, with D maybe TRBD1 (6 bases). CDR3: CASSLKLTGSNEQFF. In DNA form, the CDR3 reads TGTGCCAGCAGCTTGAAACTCACAGGGAGCAATGAGCAGTTCTTC.